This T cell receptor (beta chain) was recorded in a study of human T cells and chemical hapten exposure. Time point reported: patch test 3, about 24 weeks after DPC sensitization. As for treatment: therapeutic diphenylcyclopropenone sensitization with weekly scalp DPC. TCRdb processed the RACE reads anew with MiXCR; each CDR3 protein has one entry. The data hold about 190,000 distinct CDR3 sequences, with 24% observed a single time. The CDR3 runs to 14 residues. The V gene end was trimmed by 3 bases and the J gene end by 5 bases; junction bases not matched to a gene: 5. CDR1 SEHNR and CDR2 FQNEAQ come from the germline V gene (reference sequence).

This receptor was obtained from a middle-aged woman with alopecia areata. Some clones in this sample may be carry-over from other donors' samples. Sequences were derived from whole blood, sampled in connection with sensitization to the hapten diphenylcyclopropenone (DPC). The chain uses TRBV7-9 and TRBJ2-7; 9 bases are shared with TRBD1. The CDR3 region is CASSFTGGSDEQYF. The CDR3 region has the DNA TGTGCCAGCAGCTTTACAGGGGGCTCTGACGAGCAGTACTTC. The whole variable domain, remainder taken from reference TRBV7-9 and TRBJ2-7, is DTGVSQNPRHKITKRGQNVTFRCDPISEHNRLYWYRQTLGQGPEFLTYFQNEAQLEKSRLLSDRFSAERPKGSFSTLEIQRTEQGDSAMYLCASSFTGGSDEQYFGPGTRLTVT.